These 5 T cell receptor beta chains were sequenced from one sample in a study of monozygotic twins with inflammatory bowel disease. After re-calling the 5' RACE reads, TCRdb lists one entry per CDR3 protein, DNA absent. This table holds more than 300,000 distinct CDR3 sequences. Sequenced material: blood. These receptors originate from a human donor with ulcerative colitis or Crohn's disease, or a healthy co-twin of an affected twin (not recorded which).

The V call is TRBV6-1, the J call TRBJ2-6. This CDR3 contains 13 residues. The V gene's germline CDR1 is MNHNS and CDR2 SASEGT. CDR3 residues: CASINSGANVLTF.

The chain links TRBV11-2 to TRBJ1-2. Germline CDR1 reads SGHAT; CDR2 reads FQNNGV. The CDR3 sequence is 15 residues long. CDR3 in amino acids: CASSLSPGARYGYTF.

The genes are TRBV3-1 and TRBJ2-5; the TRBD2 assignment by TCRdb is unverifiable without DNA. The V gene's germline CDR1 is LGHDT and CDR2 YNNKEL (reference sequence). The CDR3 is 17 amino acids. This chain's CDR3 is CASSHDRLAGYQETQYF.

This rearrangement joins TRBV7-2 to TRBJ2-7; TCRdb proposes TRBD2, but this gene call is untestable without DNA. The length of the CDR3 is 14 residues. The germline V gene has CDR1 SGHTA and CDR2 FQGNSA. CDR3 residues: CASSFTGPSYEQYF. The entire variable domain, with the rest obtained from reference TRBV7-2 and TRBJ2-7, is as follows: GAGVSQSPSNKVTEKGKDVELRCDPISGHTALYWYRQSLGQGLEFLIYFQGNSAPDKSGLPSDRFSAERTGGSVSTLTIQRTQQEDSAVYLCASSFTGPSYEQYFGPGTRLTVT.

The V and J genes are TRBV6-2 or TRBV6-3 and TRBJ2-2. The CDR3 spans 16 residues. Looked up from germline, CDR1 is MNHEY and CDR2 is SVGEGT. This CDR3 is CASSYVFIPKTGELFF.